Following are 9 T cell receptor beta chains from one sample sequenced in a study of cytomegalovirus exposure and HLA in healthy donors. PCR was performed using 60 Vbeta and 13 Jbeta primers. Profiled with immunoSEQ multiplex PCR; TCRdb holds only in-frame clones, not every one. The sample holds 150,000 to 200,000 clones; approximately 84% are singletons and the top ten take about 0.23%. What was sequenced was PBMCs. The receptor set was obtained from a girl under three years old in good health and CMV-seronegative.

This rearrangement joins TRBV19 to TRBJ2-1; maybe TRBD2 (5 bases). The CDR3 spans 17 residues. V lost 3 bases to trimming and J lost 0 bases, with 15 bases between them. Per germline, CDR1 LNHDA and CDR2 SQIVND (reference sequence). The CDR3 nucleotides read TGTGCCAGTAGTATGGGAGTCGAACTGAGCTCCTACAATGAGCAGTTCTTC. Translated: CASSMGVELSSYNEQFF.

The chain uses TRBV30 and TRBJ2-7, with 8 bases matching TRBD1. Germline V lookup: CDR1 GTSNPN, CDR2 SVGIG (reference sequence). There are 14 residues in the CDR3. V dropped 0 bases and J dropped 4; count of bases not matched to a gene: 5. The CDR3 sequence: CAWSVQGGAYEQYF. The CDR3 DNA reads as TGTGCCTGGAGTGTACAGGGGGGCGCTTACGAGCAGTACTTC. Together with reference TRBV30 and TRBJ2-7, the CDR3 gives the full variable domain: SQTIHQWPATLVQPVGSPLSLECTVEGTSNPNLYWYRQAAGRGLQLLFYSVGIGQISSEVPQNLSASRPQDRQFILSSKKLLLSDSGFYLCAWSVQGGAYEQYFGPGTRLTVT.

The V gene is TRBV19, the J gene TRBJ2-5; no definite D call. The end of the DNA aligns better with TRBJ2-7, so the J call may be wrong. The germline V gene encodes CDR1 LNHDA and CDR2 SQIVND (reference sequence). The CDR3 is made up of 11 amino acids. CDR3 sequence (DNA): TGTGCCAGTAGTTTCGCCTACGAGCAGTACTTC. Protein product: CASSFAYEQYF.

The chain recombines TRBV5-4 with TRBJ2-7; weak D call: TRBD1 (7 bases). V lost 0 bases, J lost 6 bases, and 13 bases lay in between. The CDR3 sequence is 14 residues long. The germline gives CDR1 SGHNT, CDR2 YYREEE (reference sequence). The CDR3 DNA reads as TGTGCCAGCAGCTTGGAACAGGGGAGGTCCGAGCAGTACTTC. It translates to CASSLEQGRSEQYF.

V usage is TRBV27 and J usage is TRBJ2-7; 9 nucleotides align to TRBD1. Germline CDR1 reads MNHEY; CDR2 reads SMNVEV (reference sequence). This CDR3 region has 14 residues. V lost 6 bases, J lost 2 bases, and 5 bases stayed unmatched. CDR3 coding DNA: TGTGCCAGCAGACGGACAGGGGTTACCTACGAGCAGTACTTC. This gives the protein CASRRTGVTYEQYF.

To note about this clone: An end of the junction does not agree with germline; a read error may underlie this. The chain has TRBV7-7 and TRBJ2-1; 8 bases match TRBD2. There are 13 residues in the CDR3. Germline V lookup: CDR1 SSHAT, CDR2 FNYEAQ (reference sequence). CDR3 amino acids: CASSRRGANEQFF. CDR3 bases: TGTGCTAGCAGCAGGCGGGGGGCCAATGAGCAGTTCTTC.

Here the CDR3 DNA reads TGTGCCAGCTCACCACCATCCGGGCAGCGGGGCTATGGCTACACCTTC. Translated: CASSPPSGQRGYGYTF. The rearrangement joins TRBV18 to TRBJ1-2; D unresolved. The germline CDR1 and CDR2 sequences are KGHSH and LQKENI. The CDR3 is 16 residues long. Trimming stripped 0 bases from V and 4 bases from J, with 15 bases between.

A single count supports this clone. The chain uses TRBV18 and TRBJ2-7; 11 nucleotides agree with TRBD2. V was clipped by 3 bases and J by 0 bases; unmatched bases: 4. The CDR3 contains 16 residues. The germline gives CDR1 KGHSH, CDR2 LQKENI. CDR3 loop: CASSPGTSGNSYEQYF. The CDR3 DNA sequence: TGTGCCAGCTCACCCGGGACTAGCGGAAACTCCTACGAGCAGTACTTC.

The DNA for the CDR3 is TGTGCCAGCAGCTTGGCGCTAGCCGGCAATGAGCAGTTCTTC. It yields the protein CASSLALAGNEQFF. This chain uses TRBV7-2 with TRBJ2-1, with D possibly matching TRBD2 (5 bases). Looked up from germline, CDR1 is SGHTA and CDR2 is FQGNSA. The CDR3 is 14 amino acids. Trimming shortened V by 3 bases and J by 6 bases, and 12 bases separated the two germline ends.